The source of this TCR beta chain is a study of T cell responses to AZD1222 COVID-19 vaccine. Findings and limits, study-wide: Variant regions that are unmutated are reportedly the target of nearly half of spike-specific TCRs. The study sampled repertoires only after the peak T cell response. Along spike, vaccine-associated CD4 TCRs were found throughout, with dominance at 160-218 and 743-854. Spike-specific TCRs gained breadth and depth after people received two AZD1222 doses.

Of note for this clone: What it binds is unknown.

Here immunoSEQ multiplex PCR was the method, and the copy in TCRdb shows in-frame clones only, minus some. The table includes fewer than 110,000 clones, 80% to 90% detected once. The CDR3 covers 15 residues. V shed 1 base and J shed 4 bases, with 10 bases lying between them. Looked up from germline, CDR1 is SGHAT and CDR2 is FQNNGV. Sequenced material: peripheral blood, taken 28 days after the second AZD1222 dose. The clonotype comes from an adult who received the AZD1222 COVID-19 vaccine. The chain couples TRBV11-2 to TRBJ2-2, with D maybe TRBD2 (6 bases). CDR3 nucleotides: TGTGCCAGCAGCTTAGCGGCGGGAACCACCGGGGAGCTGTTTTTT. Encoded protein: CASSLAAGTTGELFF.